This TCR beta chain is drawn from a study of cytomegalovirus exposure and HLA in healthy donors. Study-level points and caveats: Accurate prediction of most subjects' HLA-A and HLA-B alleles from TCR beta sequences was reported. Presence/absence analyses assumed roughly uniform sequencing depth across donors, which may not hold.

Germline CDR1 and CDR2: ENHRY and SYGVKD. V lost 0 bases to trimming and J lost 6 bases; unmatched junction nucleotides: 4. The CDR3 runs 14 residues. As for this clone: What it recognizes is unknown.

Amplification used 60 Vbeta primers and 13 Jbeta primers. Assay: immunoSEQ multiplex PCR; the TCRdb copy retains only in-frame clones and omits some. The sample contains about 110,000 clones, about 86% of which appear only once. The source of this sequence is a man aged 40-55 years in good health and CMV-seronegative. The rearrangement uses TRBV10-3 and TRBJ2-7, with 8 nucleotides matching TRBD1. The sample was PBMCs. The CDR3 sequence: CAISESQGAVEQYF. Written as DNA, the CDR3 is TGTGCCATCAGTGAGTCTCAGGGGGCGGTCGAGCAGTACTTC.